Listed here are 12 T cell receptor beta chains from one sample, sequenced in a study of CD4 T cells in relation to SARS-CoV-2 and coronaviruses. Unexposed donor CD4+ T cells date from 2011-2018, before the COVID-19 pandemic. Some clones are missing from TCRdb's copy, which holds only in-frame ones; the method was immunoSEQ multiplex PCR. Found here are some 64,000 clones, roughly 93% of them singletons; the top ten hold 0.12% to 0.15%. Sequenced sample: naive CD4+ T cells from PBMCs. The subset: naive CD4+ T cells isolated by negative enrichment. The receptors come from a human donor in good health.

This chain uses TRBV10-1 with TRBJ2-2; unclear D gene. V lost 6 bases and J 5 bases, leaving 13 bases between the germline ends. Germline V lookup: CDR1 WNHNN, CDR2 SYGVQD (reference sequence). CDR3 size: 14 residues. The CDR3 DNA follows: TGCGCCAGCAGGGCGGCATCGGTTACCGGGGAGCTGTTTTTT. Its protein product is CASRAASVTGELFF.

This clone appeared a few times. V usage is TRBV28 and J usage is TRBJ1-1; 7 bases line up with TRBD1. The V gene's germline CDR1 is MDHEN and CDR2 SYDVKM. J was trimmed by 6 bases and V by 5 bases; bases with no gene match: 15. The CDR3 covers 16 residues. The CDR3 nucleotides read TGTGCCAGCAGTCCGGCAGGGAGGGGGCAAGGCGCTGAAGCTTTCTTT. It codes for CASSPAGRGQGAEAFF.

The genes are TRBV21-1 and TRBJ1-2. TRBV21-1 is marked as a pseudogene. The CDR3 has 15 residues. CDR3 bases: TGTGCCAGCAGCAAAATAGGGTTTAGAGGGTATGGCTACACCTTC. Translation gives CASSKIGFRGYGYTF.

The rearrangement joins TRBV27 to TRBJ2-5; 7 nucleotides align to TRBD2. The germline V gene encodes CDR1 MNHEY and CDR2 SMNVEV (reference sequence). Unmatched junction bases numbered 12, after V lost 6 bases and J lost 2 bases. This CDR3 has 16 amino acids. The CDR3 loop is CASSYSGPRPQETQYF. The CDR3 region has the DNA TGTGCCAGCAGCTATAGCGGGCCCAGGCCGCAAGAGACCCAGTACTTC.

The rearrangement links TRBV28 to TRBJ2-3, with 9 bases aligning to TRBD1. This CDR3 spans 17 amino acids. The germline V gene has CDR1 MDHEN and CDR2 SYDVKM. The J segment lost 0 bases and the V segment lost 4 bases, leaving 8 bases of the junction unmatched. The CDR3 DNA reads TGTGCCAGCAGTTCACAGGGGGCGCCTACTAGCACAGATACGCAGTATTTT. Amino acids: CASSSQGAPTSTDTQYF.

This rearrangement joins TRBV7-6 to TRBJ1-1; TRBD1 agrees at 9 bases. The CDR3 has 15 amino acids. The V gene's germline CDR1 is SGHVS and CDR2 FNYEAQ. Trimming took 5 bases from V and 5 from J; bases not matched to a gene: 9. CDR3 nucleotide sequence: TGTGCCAGCAGCGGCCAGACAGGGGGGATGACTGAAGCTTTCTTT. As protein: CASSGQTGGMTEAFF.

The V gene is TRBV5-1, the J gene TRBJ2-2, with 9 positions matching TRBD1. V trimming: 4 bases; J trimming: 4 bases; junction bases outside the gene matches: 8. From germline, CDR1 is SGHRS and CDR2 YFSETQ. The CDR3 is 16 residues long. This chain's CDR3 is CASSPPGTGSTGELFF. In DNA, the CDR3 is TGCGCCAGCAGCCCTCCCGGGACAGGGTCCACCGGGGAGCTGTTTTTT.

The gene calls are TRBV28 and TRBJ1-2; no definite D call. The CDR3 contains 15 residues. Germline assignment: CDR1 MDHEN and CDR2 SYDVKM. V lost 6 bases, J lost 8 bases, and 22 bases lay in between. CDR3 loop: CASSLGRVEGEGYTF. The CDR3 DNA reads TGTGCCAGCAGCCTTGGGAGGGTAGAGGGAGAGGGCTACACCTTC.

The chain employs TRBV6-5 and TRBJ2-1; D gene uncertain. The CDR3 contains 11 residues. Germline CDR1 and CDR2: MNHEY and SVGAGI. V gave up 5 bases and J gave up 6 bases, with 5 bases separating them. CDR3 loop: CASSKSNEQFF. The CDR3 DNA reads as TGTGCCAGCAGTAAAAGCAATGAGCAGTTCTTC.

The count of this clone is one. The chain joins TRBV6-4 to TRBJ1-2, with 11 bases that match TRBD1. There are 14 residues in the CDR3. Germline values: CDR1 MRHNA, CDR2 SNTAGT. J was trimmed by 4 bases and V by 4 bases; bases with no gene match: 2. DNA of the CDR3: TGTGCCAGCAGTGCCGGACAGGGGGCCTATGGCTACACCTTC. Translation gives CASSAGQGAYGYTF.

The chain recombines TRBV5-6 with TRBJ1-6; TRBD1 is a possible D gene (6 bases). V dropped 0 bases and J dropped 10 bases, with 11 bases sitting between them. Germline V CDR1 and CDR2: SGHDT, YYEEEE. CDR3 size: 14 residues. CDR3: CASSLGQVRSPLHF. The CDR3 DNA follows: TGTGCCAGCAGCTTGGGACAGGTCCGGTCACCCCTCCACTTT.

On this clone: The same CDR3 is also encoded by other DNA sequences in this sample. Here the CDR3 reads CASSLVGYEQYF. The DNA of the CDR3 is TGTGCCAGCAGCTTAGTGGGGTACGAGCAGTACTTC. The rearrangement links TRBV7-9 to TRBJ2-7; the D is unclear. Germline-derived CDR1 and CDR2 are SEHNR and FQNEAQ (reference sequence). Trimming stripped 1 base from V and 4 bases from J, with 5 bases between. This CDR3 has 12 residues. Full variable domain (outside the CDR3, taken from reference TRBV7-9 and TRBJ2-7): DTGVSQNPRHKITKRGQNVTFRCDPISEHNRLYWYRQTLGQGPEFLTYFQNEAQLEKSRLLSDRFSAERPKGSFSTLEIQRTEQGDSAMYLCASSLVGYEQYFGPGTRLTVT.